This T cell receptor (beta chain) was recorded in a study of cytomegalovirus exposure and HLA in healthy donors. Germline V CDR1 and CDR2: GTSNPN, SVGIG (reference sequence). This CDR3 is 13 amino acids long. The V and J ends lost 0 bases and 4 bases respectively, with 7 bases between them. With 60 Vbeta and 13 Jbeta primers, the PCR was carried out. The table came from immunoSEQ multiplex PCR; TCRdb's copy has only in-frame clones and leaves some out. Of around 160,000 clones in the sample, 55% to 80% were seen once. The sequenced sample consisted of PBMCs. The receptor's source is a woman under 30 in good health and CMV-seropositive. The chain combines TRBV30 with TRBJ1-5, with D perhaps matching TRBD1 (6 bases). CDR3 bases: TGTGCCTGGAGTGTGGACAGTAATCAGCCCCAGCATTTT. It codes for CAWSVDSNQPQHF.